The next 8 T cell receptor beta chains were all read from a single sample in a study of blood T cell repertoires in COVID-19. The protocol was immunoSEQ multiplex PCR, while the TCRdb copy is restricted to in-frame clones and leaves out a portion. There are approximately 74,000 clones in the sample; 88% occur only once, and roughly 6.6% lies in the top ten. What was sequenced was peripheral blood. The receptors were sampled from a man in his 70s with acute or convalescent COVID-19.

This chain joins TRBV28 and TRBJ2-7; 8 bases agree with TRBD1. Per germline, CDR1 MDHEN and CDR2 SYDVKM. The CDR3 spans 14 residues. V dropped 6 bases and J dropped 2; count of bases not matched to a gene: 6. CDR3 sequence reads: CASRGWTGTYEQYF. DNA for the CDR3: TGTGCCAGCAGGGGGTGGACAGGGACCTACGAGCAGTACTTC.

The CDR3 is CASSSGSNTGELFF. Here the CDR3 DNA reads TGTGCCAGCAGTTCCGGGAGCAACACCGGGGAGCTGTTTTTT. The gene calls are TRBV28 and TRBJ2-2, with TRBD2 as a possible D gene (6 bases). Germline V gene sequence: CDR1 MDHEN, CDR2 SYDVKM. V was pared by 4 bases and J by 2 bases, with 8 bases between. The length of the CDR3 is 14 residues.

The chain links TRBV28 to TRBJ2-5, with TRBD1 matching over 11 bases. Unmatched junction bases numbered 11, after V lost 3 bases and J lost 5 bases. CDR3 size: 17 residues. Per the germline V gene, CDR1 is MDHEN and CDR2 is SYDVKM. The CDR3 DNA follows: TGTGCCAGCAGTTTTGGGGGAGGACAGGGGGCTTTTGAGACCCAGTACTTC. Its translation: CASSFGGGQGAFETQYF. Complete variable domain (other parts from reference TRBV28 and TRBJ2-5): DVKVTQSSRYLVKRTGEKVFLECVQDMDHENMFWYRQDPGLGLRLIYFSYDVKMKEKGDIPEGYSVSREKKERFSLILESASTNQTSMYLCASSFGGGQGAFETQYFGPGTRLLVL.

The chain joins TRBV28 to TRBJ1-4; 7 bases match TRBD1. Germline assignment: CDR1 MDHEN and CDR2 SYDVKM. The junction had 3 bases not matched to a gene; V was cut back by 5 bases and J by 3 bases. CDR3 size: 14 residues. In nucleotides, the CDR3 is TGTGCCAGCAGTCAGGGGGGTGCTAATGAAAAACTGTTTTTT. Translation gives CASSQGGANEKLFF.

This chain links TRBV6-5 with TRBJ1-5; unclear D gene. The CDR3 has 15 amino acids. V dropped 6 bases and J dropped 6 bases, with 18 bases sitting between them. Germline V gene lookup returns CDR1 MNHEY and CDR2 SVGAGI. CDR3 nucleotide sequence: TGTGCCAGCAGCCCCGACGGCAGGTCCTCTCAGCCCCAGCATTTT. Amino acids: CASSPDGRSSQPQHF.

J is TRBJ2-4 and V is TRBV7-8; the D gene is possibly TRBD2 (5 bases). The V and J ends lost 0 bases and 0 bases respectively, with 12 bases between them. The V gene's germline CDR1 is SGHVS and CDR2 FQNEAQ. The CDR3 has 17 amino acids. The DNA for the CDR3 is TGTGCCAGCAGCTTAGCTGGACTGGAACTAGCCAAAAACATTCAGTACTTC. Protein: CASSLAGLELAKNIQYF.

V is TRBV5-5 and J is TRBJ2-2; 8 positions agree with TRBD1. Germline CDR1 and CDR2: SGHKS and YYEKEE (reference sequence). The CDR3 loop spans 15 amino acids. Trimming took 4 bases from V and 6 from J; bases not matched to a gene: 8. This CDR3 is CASSIPPRGPGELFF. In DNA, the CDR3 is TGTGCCAGCAGCATCCCCCCCAGGGGGCCCGGGGAGCTGTTTTTT.

This chain links TRBV27 with TRBJ2-7; D possibly corresponds to TRBD2 (6 bases). The V gene's germline CDR1 is MNHEY and CDR2 SMNVEV (reference sequence). V was shortened by 4 bases and J by 5 bases, with 6 bases between the two germline ends. CDR3 length: 11 amino acids. The CDR3 reads CASSWRDEQYF. CDR3 DNA sequence: TGTGCCAGCAGTTGGAGGGACGAGCAGTACTTC.